What follows are 25 T cell receptor gamma chains derived from one specimen sequenced in a study of gammadelta T cells in human blood. TCRdb fed the RT-PCR reads into CATT to redo clone calling. Of about 440 gamma-chain clones in the sample, around 5% were seen once. Sequenced material: non-Vgamma9Vdelta2 gamma-delta T cells from infant blood. Receptors originate from a human donor.

This clone counts as large. This chain connects TRGV10 to TRGJ1 or TRGJ2. TRGV10 is an open reading frame, and its role is uncertain. J was trimmed by 9 bases and V by 10 bases; bases with no gene match: 10. The CDR3 has 11 residues. Written as DNA, the CDR3 is TGTGCTGCGTTCGGGGGGCCTAAGAAACTCTTT. Its protein product is CAAFGGPKKLF.

This clone turned up a few times. This chain links TRGV2 with TRGJP1. V dropped 6 bases and J dropped 7; count of bases not matched to a gene: 8. The germline CDR1 and CDR2 sequences are EGSNGY and YDSYNSKV. This CDR3 has 13 amino acids. CDR3 DNA: TGTGCCACCTGGATTTCGTTTGGTTGGTTCAAGATATTT. This codes for CATWISFGWFKIF.

Worth noting for this clone: TCRdb's listed protein matches a much larger clone and diverges from this DNA's translation at residue 11, likely through a read error; the protein shown comes from the DNA. The V and J genes are TRGV2 and TRGJP1. CDR3 length: 13 residues. CDR1 and CDR2 from the germline V gene are EGSNGY and YDSYNSKV. Here the CDR3 DNA reads TGTGCCACCTGGCTTTACACTGGTTGGTTCAGGATATTT. It encodes CATWLYTGWFRIF.

This clone is judged medium-sized. The V and J genes are TRGV8 and TRGJ1 or TRGJ2. CDR3 size: 14 residues. Germline CDR1 VENAVY, CDR2 YDSYNSRV. J lost 3 bases, V lost 5 bases, and 10 bases had no gene match. The CDR3 sequence is CATWVYLPYYKKLF. CDR3 DNA sequence: TGTGCCACCTGGGTCTACCTTCCTTATTATAAGAAACTCTTT.

By sample fraction, this clone is medium-sized. The same CDR3 arises from other DNA sequences in this sample as well. This sequence joins TRGV2 and TRGJP1. Per the germline V gene, CDR1 is EGSNGY and CDR2 is YDSYNSKV. The length of the CDR3 is 13 residues. Trimming at V came to 1 base and at J to 8 bases, leaving 4 bases not matched to a gene. CDR3 protein: CATWDGLGWFKIF. The DNA of the CDR3 is TGTGCCACCTGGGACGGCCTGGGTTGGTTCAAGATATTT.

Points on this clone: TCRdb's entry gives the protein of a much larger clone, which mismatches this DNA's translation at residue 9, likely from a read error; the protein reported here is translated from the DNA. The V gene is TRGV3, the J gene TRGJP2. Germline values: CDR1 VTNTFY, CDR2 YDVSTARD (reference sequence). This CDR3 has 16 amino acids. Trimming took 2 bases from V and 4 from J; bases not matched to a gene: 10. The CDR3, as DNA: TGTGCCACCTGGGACACGGGGTGGAATAGTGATTGGATCAAGACGTTT. Protein: CATWDTGWNSDWIKTF.

This clone is classed as large. This chain joins TRGV9 and TRGJ1 or TRGJ2. This CDR3 region has 11 residues. V gave up 6 bases and J gave up 7 bases; unmatched junction bases: 6. The V gene's germline CDR1 is GITISATS and CDR2 ISYDGTV (reference sequence). CDR3 DNA sequence: TGTGCCTTGTGGATCCTCTATAAGAAACTCTTT. Its translation: CALWILYKKLF.

Within the sample, this clone is large. V gene TRGV4 combines with J gene TRGJ1 or TRGJ2. CDR1 is EGSTGY, CDR2 YDSYTSSV, per germline. V trimming: 0 bases; J trimming: 3 bases; junction bases outside the gene matches: 2. The CDR3 runs to 13 residues. Here the CDR3 DNA reads TGTGCCACCTGGGATGGGTTTTATTATAAGAAACTCTTT. This sequence encodes CATWDGFYYKKLF.

Within the sample, this clone is large. This chain links TRGV10 with TRGJ1 or TRGJ2. TRGV10 is filed as an ORF, its function uncertain. Trimming cost V 8 bases and J 4 bases; bases outside gene matches: 21. This CDR3 has 17 residues. Here the CDR3 DNA reads TGTGCTGCGTGGGAAGGGGCTCGAAAATTCCCCTATTATAAGAAACTCTTT. Translating it yields CAAWEGARKFPYYKKLF.

This clone is deemed hyperexpanded. The rearrangement links TRGV2 to TRGJ1 or TRGJ2. The CDR3 extends over 11 amino acids. V shed 2 bases, J shed 10 bases, and the junction held 5 bases outside the gene matches. Germline V gene sequence: CDR1 EGSNGY, CDR2 YDSYNSKV. The DNA of the CDR3 is TGTGCCACCTGGGACGCCCCCAAGAAACTCTTT. The encoded protein is CATWDAPKKLF.

Of note for this clone: The protein in TCRdb stems from a much larger clone and differs at residue 12 from this DNA's translation, likely a read error; here the protein is translated from the DNA. The gene calls are TRGV9 and TRGJP1. The CDR3 runs 15 residues. CDR1 GITISATS and CDR2 ISYDGTV come from the germline V gene (reference sequence). The DNA for the CDR3 is TGTGCCTTGTGGGAGGCTCCCAACACTGGTTGGTCCAAGATATTT. It codes for CALWEAPNTGWSKIF.

Worth noting for this clone: The protein held in TCRdb is that of a much larger clone and does not match this DNA's translation at residue 6, likely because of a read error; the protein shown is translated from the DNA. The rearrangement joins TRGV3 to TRGJ1 or TRGJ2. J gave up 0 bases and V 3 bases, and 5 bases lay outside the gene matches. The CDR3 is 14 amino acids. Germline V gene data show CDR1 as VTNTFY and CDR2 as YDVSTARD (reference sequence). DNA for the CDR3: TGTGCCACCTGGGACGCGACGAATTATTATAAGAAACTCTTT. It is translated as CATWDATNYYKKLF.

Judged by abundance, this clone is medium-sized. This chain joins TRGV2 and TRGJ1 or TRGJ2. This CDR3 is 11 amino acids long. The V gene end was trimmed by 6 bases and the J gene end by 3 bases; junction bases not matched to a gene: 2. Germline V gene sequence: CDR1 EGSNGY, CDR2 YDSYNSKV. CDR3 coding DNA: TGTGCCACCTGGATTTATTATAAGAAACTCTTT. This gives the protein CATWIYYKKLF.

This clone showed up just a few times. The protein that TCRdb holds for this DNA derives from a much larger clone and differs from the translated DNA at residue 4, which likely indicates a read error; the protein shown here is translated from the DNA. The chain employs TRGV3 and TRGJ1 or TRGJ2. Looked up from germline, CDR1 is VTNTFY and CDR2 is YDVSTARD (reference sequence). The CDR3 loop spans 13 amino acids. The CDR3 DNA follows: TGTGCCACCAGGGACAGGCCGAGTTATAAGAAACTCTTT. Residues: CATRDRPSYKKLF.

This clone was seen only a few times. This likely stems from a read error, as it lies one base from a far larger clone. Other nucleotide sequences in the sample specify the same CDR3. This rearrangement joins TRGV5 to TRGJ1 or TRGJ2. The V and J ends lost 2 bases and 7 bases, in that order; junction bases with no gene match: 8. There are 13 residues in the CDR3. CDR1 VINAFY and CDR2 YDVSNSKD come from the germline V gene. CDR3 coding DNA: TGTGCCACCTGGGACAACCGTTACTATAAGAAACTCTTT. The encoded protein is CATWDNRYYKKLF.

By share, this clone counts as large. The rearrangement links TRGV9 to TRGJ1 or TRGJ2. The V gene end was trimmed by 0 bases and the J gene end by 7 bases; junction bases not matched to a gene: 3. This CDR3 is built from 12 residues. Per the germline V gene, CDR1 is GITISATS and CDR2 is ISYDGTV (reference sequence). CDR3 in DNA: TGTGCCTTGTGGGAGGTGCGATATAAGAAACTCTTT. It yields the protein CALWEVRYKKLF.

Sample share makes this clone large. The same CDR3 also results from other DNA sequences found in this sample. The chain employs TRGV2 and TRGJP2. This CDR3 has 18 residues. Germline values: CDR1 EGSNGY, CDR2 YDSYNSKV. V was pared by 2 bases and J by 5 bases, with 17 bases of the junction left unmatched. Here the CDR3 DNA reads TGTGCCACCTGGGACGCGCCGAGGGGTTTCGGGAGTGATTGGATCAAGACGTTT. Translation gives CATWDAPRGFGSDWIKTF.

This clone counts as medium-sized (0.01 to 0.1%). This rearrangement joins TRGV8 to TRGJ1 or TRGJ2. The V and J ends lost 2 bases and 12 bases, in that order; junction bases with no gene match: 7. The CDR3 spans 11 residues. Germline lookup yields CDR1 VENAVY and CDR2 YDSYNSRV. Here the CDR3 DNA reads TGTGCCACCTGGGATAACCCCGCGAAACTCTTT. This gives the protein CATWDNPAKLF.

This clone is medium-sized within its sample. V is TRGV2 and J is TRGJP2. The CDR3 sequence is 16 residues long. Germline lookup yields CDR1 EGSNGY and CDR2 YDSYNSKV. V shed 0 bases, J shed 2 bases, and the junction held 6 bases outside the gene matches. The CDR3: CATWDGQKSSDWIKTF. The CDR3 DNA sequence: TGTGCCACCTGGGACGGGCAGAAGAGTAGTGATTGGATCAAGACGTTT.

Sample share makes this clone large. The chain recombines TRGV8 with TRGJP2. V lost 1 base to trimming and J lost 4 bases; unmatched junction nucleotides: 0. Germline CDR1 VENAVY, CDR2 YDSYNSRV. CDR3 length: 13 amino acids. The CDR3, as DNA: TGTGCCACCTGGGATAGTAGTGATTGGATCAAGACGTTT. This gives the protein CATWDSSDWIKTF.

Judged by abundance, this clone is medium-sized. The chain combines TRGV3 with TRGJ1 or TRGJ2. CDR3 size: 13 residues. With 0 bases clipped from V and 4 bases from J, the junction kept 3 bases outside the gene matches. Germline V lookup: CDR1 VTNTFY, CDR2 YDVSTARD (reference sequence). CDR3 in amino acids: CATWDRAYYKKLF. CDR3 bases: TGTGCCACCTGGGACAGGGCCTATTATAAGAAACTCTTT.

Points on this clone: At one boundary the junction diverges from the germline segment, which might be a read error. J is TRGJ1 or TRGJ2 and V is TRGV9. CDR1 is GITISATS and CDR2 is ISYDGTV in the germline V gene (reference sequence). The CDR3 totals 15 residues. The CDR3 loop reads CALWEVLGNYCKKLF. DNA for the CDR3: TGTGCCTTGTGGGAGGTGCTCGGGAATTATTGTAAGAAACTCTTT.

This clone was recorded a few times. The protein held in TCRdb is that of a much larger clone and does not match this DNA's translation at residue 9, likely because of a read error; the protein shown is translated from the DNA. V is TRGV8 and J is TRGJ1 or TRGJ2. Germline V gives CDR1 VENAVY, CDR2 YDSYNSRV. The CDR3 is 12 residues long. CDR3 coding DNA: TGTGCCACCTGGGATCCGAACTATATGAAACTCTTT. This gives the protein CATWDPNYMKLF.

Worth noting for this clone: TCRdb assigns this DNA the protein of a much larger clone, which departs from its translation at residue 3; this likely reflects a read error, and the protein shown comes from translating the DNA. The chain uses TRGV3 and TRGJP2. The CDR3 is 17 amino acids. From germline, CDR1 is VTNTFY and CDR2 YDVSTARD (reference sequence). In nucleotides, the CDR3 is TGTGCCATCTGGGACAGGTTGGCATATAGTAGTGATTGGATCAAGACGTTT. This translates into CAIWDRLAYSSDWIKTF.

This sequence joins TRGV4 and TRGJ1 or TRGJ2. The J segment lost 10 bases and the V segment lost 0 bases, leaving 9 bases of the junction unmatched. Germline assignment: CDR1 EGSTGY and CDR2 YDSYTSSV. The CDR3 loop spans 13 amino acids. In DNA form, the CDR3 reads TGTGCCACCTGGGATGGGTACAGCTTAAAGAAACTCTTT. This gives the protein CATWDGYSLKKLF.